This T cell receptor beta chain came from a study of beta chain features in type 1 diabetes. This clone occurred a few times. What it recognizes is unknown. CDR1 and CDR2 (germline): MDHEN, SYDVKM. There are 16 residues in the CDR3. The J segment lost 5 bases and the V segment lost 6 bases, leaving 13 bases of the junction unmatched. Expressed TCRB transcripts were sequenced because the isolated RNA had all been reverse transcribed beforehand. Sequencing used immunoSEQ multiplex PCR; TCRdb keeps in-frame clones, though not all of them. The sample gives tens of thousands of clones, around 60% of which show up once; 0.29% is in the top ten. Points from the study as a whole: Across all four CD4+ subsets, people with type 1 diabetes showed modestly shorter TCRB CDR3s.

The receptor comes from a woman aged 30 to 39 with type 1 diabetes. V gene TRBV28 combines with J gene TRBJ2-7; the match to TRBD1 covers 10 bases. Sequenced sample: stem cell memory CD4+ T cells from blood. CDR3 protein: CASSLSLGQGYDEQYF. The CDR3 DNA is TGTGCCAGCAGCCTGTCCCTGGGACAGGGGTACGACGAGCAGTACTTC.